The clone carrying this TCR beta chain was seen a handful of times. This record comes from a study of blood T cell repertoires in COVID-19. Germline CDR1 SNHLY, CDR2 FYNNEI. The CDR3 totals 13 residues. The ends were cut back, 6 bases at V and 5 bases at J, with 11 bases in the middle. Using immunoSEQ multiplex PCR, the repertoire was profiled, and TCRdb retains in-frame clones only, with some absent. Of about 300,000 clones in the sample, around 86% were seen once. The sequenced sample was peripheral blood. The clonotype was recovered from a woman aged 45-65 years with acute or convalescent COVID-19. The chain couples TRBV2 to TRBJ1-5; tentative D call: TRBD1 (6 bases). The CDR3, as DNA: TGTGCCAGCAGGGTAGGGGGTTATCAGCCCCAGCATTTT. Its translation is CASRVGGYQPQHF.